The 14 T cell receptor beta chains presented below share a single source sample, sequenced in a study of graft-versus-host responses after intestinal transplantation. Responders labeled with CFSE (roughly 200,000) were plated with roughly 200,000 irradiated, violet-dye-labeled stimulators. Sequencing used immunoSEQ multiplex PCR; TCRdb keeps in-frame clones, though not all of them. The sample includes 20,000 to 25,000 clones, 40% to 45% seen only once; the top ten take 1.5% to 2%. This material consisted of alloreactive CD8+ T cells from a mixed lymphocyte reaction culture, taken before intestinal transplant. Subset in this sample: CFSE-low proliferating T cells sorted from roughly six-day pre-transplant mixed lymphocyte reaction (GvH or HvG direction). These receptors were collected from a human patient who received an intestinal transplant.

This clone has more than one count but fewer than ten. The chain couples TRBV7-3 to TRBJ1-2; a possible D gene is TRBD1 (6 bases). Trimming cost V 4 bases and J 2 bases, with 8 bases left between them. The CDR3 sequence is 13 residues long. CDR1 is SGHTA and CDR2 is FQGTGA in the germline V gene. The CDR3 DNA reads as TGTGCCAGCAGCTCCGGACAGAACTATGGCTACACCTTC. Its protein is CASSSGQNYGYTF.

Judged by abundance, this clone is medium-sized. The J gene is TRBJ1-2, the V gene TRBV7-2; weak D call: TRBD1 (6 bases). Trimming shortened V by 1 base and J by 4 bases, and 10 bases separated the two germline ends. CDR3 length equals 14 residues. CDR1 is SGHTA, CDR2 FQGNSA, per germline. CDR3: CASSLVGAVYGYTF. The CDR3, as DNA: TGTGCCAGCAGCTTAGTGGGGGCAGTCTATGGCTACACCTTC.

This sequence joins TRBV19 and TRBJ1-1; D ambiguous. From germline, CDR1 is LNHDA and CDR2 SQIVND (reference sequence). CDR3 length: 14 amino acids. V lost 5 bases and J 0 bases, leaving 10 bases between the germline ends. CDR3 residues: CASSVTLMNTEAFF. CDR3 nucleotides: TGTGCCAGTAGTGTAACACTTATGAACACTGAAGCTTTCTTT.

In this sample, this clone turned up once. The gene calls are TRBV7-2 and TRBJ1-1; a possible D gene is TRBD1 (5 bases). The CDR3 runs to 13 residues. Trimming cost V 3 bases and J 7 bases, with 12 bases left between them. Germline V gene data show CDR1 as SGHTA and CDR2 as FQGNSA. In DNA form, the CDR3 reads TGTGCCAGCAGCTTGGGGCCTACTGTTGAAGCTTTCTTT. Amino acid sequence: CASSLGPTVEAFF.

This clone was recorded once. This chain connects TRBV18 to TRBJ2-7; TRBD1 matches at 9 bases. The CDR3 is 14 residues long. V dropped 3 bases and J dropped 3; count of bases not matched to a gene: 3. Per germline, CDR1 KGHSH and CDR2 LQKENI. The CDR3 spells CASSPPGQGYEQYF. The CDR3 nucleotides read TGTGCCAGCTCACCTCCGGGACAGGGCTACGAGCAGTACTTC.

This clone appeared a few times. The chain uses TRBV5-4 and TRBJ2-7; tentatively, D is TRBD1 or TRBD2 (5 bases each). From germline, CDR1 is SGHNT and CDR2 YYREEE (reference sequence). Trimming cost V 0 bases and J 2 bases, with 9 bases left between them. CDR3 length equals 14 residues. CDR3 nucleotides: TGTGCCAGCAGCTTGGTCGGGACCCCCTACGAGCAGTACTTC. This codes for CASSLVGTPYEQYF.

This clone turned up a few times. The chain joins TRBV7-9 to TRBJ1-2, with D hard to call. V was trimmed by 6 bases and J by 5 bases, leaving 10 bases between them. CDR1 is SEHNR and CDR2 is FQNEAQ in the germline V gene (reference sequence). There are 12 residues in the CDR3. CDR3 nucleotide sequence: TGTGCCAGCAGTCACCCTTATTATGGCTACACCTTC. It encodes CASSHPYYGYTF.

As DNA, the CDR3 is TGTGCCAGCAGTTTAAGGGGGAGTGGTACGCAGTATTTT. Protein sequence: CASSLRGSGTQYF. The rearrangement uses TRBV28 and TRBJ2-3, with D possibly matching TRBD1 (6 bases). V lost 2 bases, J lost 8 bases, and 11 bases lay in between. The CDR3 covers 13 residues. The germline CDR1 and CDR2 sequences are MDHEN and SYDVKM.

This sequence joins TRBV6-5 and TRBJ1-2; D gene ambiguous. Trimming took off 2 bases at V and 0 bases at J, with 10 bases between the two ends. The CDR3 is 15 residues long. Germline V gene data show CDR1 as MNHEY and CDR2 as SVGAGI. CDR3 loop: CASSYGVSANYGYTF. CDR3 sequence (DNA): TGTGCCAGCAGTTACGGGGTCTCCGCTAACTATGGCTACACCTTC.

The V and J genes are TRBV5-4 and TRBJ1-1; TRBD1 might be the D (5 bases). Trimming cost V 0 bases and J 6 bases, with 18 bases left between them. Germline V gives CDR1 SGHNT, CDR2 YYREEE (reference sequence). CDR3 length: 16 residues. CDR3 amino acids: CASSLAGAAAVAEAFF. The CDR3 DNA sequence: TGTGCCAGCAGCTTGGCTGGGGCTGCGGCTGTCGCTGAAGCTTTCTTT.

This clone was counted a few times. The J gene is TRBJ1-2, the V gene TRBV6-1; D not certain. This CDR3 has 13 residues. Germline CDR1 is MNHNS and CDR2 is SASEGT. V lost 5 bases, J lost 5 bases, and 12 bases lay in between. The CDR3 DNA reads TGTGCCAGCAGTCCCCCCGGCCCGTATGGCTACACCTTC. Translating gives CASSPPGPYGYTF.

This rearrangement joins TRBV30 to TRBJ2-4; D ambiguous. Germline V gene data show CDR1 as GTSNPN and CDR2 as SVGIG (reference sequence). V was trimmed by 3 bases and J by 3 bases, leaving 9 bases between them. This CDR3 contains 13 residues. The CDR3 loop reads CAWSVWGKNIQYF. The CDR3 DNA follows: TGTGCCTGGAGCGTCTGGGGCAAAAACATTCAGTACTTC. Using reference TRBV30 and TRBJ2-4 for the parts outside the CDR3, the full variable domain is SQTIHQWPATLVQPVGSPLSLECTVEGTSNPNLYWYRQAAGRGLQLLFYSVGIGQISSEVPQNLSASRPQDRQFILSSKKLLLSDSGFYLCAWSVWGKNIQYFGAGTRLSVL.

CDR3 region: CASSLAWYEQYF. CDR3 coding DNA: TGTGCCAGTAGTCTAGCGTGGTACGAGCAGTACTTC. The chain links TRBV6-1 to TRBJ2-7, with D maybe TRBD2 (6 bases). Germline CDR1 is MNHNS and CDR2 is SASEGT. V was trimmed by 9 bases and J by 4 bases, leaving 13 bases between them. This CDR3 has 12 residues.

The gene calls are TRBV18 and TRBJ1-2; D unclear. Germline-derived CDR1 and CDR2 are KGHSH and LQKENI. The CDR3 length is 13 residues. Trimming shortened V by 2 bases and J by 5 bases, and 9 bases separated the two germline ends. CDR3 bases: TGTGCCAGCTCACCAGACGGCTTTTATGGCTACACCTTC. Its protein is CASSPDGFYGYTF.